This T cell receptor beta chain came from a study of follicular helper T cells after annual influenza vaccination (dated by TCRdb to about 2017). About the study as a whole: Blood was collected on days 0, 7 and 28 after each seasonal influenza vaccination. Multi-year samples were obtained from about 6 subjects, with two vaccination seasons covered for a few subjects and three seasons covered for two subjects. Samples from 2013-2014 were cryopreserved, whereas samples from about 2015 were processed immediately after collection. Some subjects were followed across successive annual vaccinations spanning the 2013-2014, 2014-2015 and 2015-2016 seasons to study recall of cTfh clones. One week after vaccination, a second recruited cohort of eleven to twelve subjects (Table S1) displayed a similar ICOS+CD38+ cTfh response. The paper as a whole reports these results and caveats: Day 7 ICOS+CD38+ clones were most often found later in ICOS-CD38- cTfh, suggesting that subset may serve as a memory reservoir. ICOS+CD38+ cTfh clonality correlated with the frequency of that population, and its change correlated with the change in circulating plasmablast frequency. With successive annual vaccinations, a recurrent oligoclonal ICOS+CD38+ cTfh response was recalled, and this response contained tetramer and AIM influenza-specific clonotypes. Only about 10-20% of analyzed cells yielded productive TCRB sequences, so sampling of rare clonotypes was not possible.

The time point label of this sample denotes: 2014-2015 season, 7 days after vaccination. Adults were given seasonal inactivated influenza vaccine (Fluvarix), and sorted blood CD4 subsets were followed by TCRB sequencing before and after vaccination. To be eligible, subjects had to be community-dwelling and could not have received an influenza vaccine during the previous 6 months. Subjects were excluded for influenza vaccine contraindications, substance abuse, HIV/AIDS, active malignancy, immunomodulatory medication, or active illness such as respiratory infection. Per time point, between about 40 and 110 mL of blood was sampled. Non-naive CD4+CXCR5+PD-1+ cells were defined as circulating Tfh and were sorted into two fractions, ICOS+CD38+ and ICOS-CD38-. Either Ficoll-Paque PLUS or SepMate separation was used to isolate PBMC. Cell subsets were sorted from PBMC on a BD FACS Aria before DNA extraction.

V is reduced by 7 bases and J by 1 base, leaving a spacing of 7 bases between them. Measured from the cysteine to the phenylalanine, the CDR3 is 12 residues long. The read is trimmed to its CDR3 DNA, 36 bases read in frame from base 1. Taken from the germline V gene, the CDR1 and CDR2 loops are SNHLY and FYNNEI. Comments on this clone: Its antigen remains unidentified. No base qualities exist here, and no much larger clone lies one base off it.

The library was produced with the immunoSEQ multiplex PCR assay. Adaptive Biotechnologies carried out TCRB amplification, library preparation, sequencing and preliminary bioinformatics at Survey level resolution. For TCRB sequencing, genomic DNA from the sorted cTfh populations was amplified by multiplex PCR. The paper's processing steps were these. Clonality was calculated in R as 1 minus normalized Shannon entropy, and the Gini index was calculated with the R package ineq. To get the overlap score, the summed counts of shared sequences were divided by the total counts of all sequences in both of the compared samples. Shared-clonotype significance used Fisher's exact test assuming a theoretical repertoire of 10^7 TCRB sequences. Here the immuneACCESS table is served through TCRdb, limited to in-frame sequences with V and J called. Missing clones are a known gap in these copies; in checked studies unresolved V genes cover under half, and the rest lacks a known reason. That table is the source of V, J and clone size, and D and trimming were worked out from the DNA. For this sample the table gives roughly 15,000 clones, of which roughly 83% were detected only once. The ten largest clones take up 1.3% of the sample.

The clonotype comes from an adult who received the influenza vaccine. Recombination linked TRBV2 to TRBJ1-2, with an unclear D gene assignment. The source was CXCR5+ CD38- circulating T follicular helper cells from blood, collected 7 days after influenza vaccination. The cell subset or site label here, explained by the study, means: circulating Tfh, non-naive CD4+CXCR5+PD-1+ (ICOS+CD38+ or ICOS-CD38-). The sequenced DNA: TGTGCCAGCAATCGGGATAACTATGGCTACACCTTC. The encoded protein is CASNRDNYGYTF.